What follows describes a single TCR beta chain. Its antigen remains undetermined. Base qualities are not provided; no much larger clone lies one nucleotide away. The CDR3 regions of human TCRbeta chains were analyzed by immunosequencing. In the original analysis: Repertoire TCRs were matched against a reference library of SARS-CoV-2-specific TCRs generated with the MIRA antigen-specificity platform. Breadth was defined as the fraction of unique TCRs that were SARS-CoV-2-associated, and depth was defined as the fraction of total T cells that were SARS-CoV-2-associated. Using the MIRA data, every spike-specific TCR was mapped to the spike region that the TCR reacted to and assigned to either a CD4 or a CD8 class. Log10-transformed breadth and depth values were compared by one-way ANOVA with Sidak's multiple comparisons tests. TCRdb carries this immuneACCESS record with in-frame sequences only. Its versions omit some clonotypes, under half of them owing to an unresolved V gene in the studies checked, with the rest unexplained. V, J and clone size are those of that table, while D and trimming were read from the DNA. The sample contains fewer than 65,000 clones, 89% of them found a single time. The ten top clones hold around 13% of the sample.

Explained via the paper, the time point label denotes: about 28 days (+/-7) after the second vaccine dose. AZD1222 recipients with second doses at about 4 weeks or about 12 weeks were pooled, because spike-specific TCR depth and breadth did not differ between schedules. Vaccinee samples came from UK trials COV001 and COV002, including a single-blind randomized controlled phase 2/3 trial of AZD1222 (ChAdOx1 nCoV-19) in healthy adults. Trial participant PBMC samples were collected at day 0 and day 28 after the second dose for TCRbeta chain sequencing. Inclusive of the bounding cysteine and phenylalanine, the CDR3 is 13 residues long. Only the CDR3 DNA is retained, 39 bases long and in frame from the first base. In the germline V gene, CDR1 corresponds to LGHNA and CDR2 to YNFKEQ. The trim is 1 base for V and 5 bases for J, with a gap of 5 bases between the germline ends. The source of the sample is a study of T cell responses to AZD1222 COVID-19 vaccine (dated by TCRdb to the early 2020s). With regard to the full study: A total of approximately 240 trial participants underwent TCR sequencing, of whom some 210 received two doses of AZD1222 and roughly 25 received two doses of the MenACWY control vaccine. Enrollment into the trials was organized by age into subgroups of 18-55, 56-69 and 70-plus years, and those subgroups contained about 160, 30 and 59 TCR-sequenced participants, respectively.

The investigation overall reported the following: Participants were mostly white British, with more females than males. The authors suggested clonal diversity may have been underestimated. The 56-69-year group was small, and its depth increase did not reach significance, likely because of low power. Spike-specific TCR breadth and depth rose significantly after two AZD1222 doses compared with day 0 and with MenACWY recipients. The vaccine-associated CD4 TCRs covered the entire spike protein, and the dominant responses fell in regions 160-218 and 743-854. Epitopes outside the regions mutated in the B.1.351 and B.1.1.7 variants were reportedly recognized by nearly half of the unique spike-specific TCRs. Because no day 14 peak-response samples were available, the repertoires could be characterized only after the peak T cell response. Only a handful of AZD1222 recipients were SARS-CoV-2 seropositive at baseline, limiting conclusions about previously exposed vaccinees.

The chain is assembled from TRBV4-2 and TRBJ1-4; the D gene is not confidently resolved. The specimen comprised peripheral blood, sampled 28 days after the second AZD1222 dose. The TCR was taken from an adult who received the AZD1222 COVID-19 vaccine. The CDR3 amino acid sequence is: CASSQVGNEKLFF. In nucleotides, the sequence is TGTGCCAGCAGCCAAGTTGGGAATGAAAAACTGTTTTTT.